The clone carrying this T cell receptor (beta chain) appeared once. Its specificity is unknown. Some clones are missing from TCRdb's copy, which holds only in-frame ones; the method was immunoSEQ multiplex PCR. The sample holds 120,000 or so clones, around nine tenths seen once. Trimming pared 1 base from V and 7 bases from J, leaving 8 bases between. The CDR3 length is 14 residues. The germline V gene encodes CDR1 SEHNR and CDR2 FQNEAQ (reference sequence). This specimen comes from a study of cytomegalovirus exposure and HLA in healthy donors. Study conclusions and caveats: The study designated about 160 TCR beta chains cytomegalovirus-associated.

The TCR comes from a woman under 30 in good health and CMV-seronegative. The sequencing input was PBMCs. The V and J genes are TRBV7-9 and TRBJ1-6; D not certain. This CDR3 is CASSLVGGNSPLHF. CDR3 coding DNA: TGTGCCAGCAGCTTAGTTGGAGGAAATTCACCCCTCCACTTT. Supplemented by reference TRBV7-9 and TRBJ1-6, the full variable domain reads DTGVSQNPRHKITKRGQNVTFRCDPISEHNRLYWYRQTLGQGPEFLTYFQNEAQLEKSRLLSDRFSAERPKGSFSTLEIQRTEQGDSAMYLCASSLVGGNSPLHFGNGTRLTVT.